Below are 26 T cell receptor beta chains sequenced from a single sample in a study of long-term antiretroviral therapy in people with HIV. Sequencing relied on immunoSEQ assay v3.0, run at survey level. Assay used: immunoSEQ multiplex PCR; TCRdb lists only in-frame clones, some missing. The sample yields tens of thousands of clones, roughly 80% seen once. The sample in question was unsorted PBMCs, obtained 1.5 years after starting antiretroviral therapy. The receptors were gathered from a man between 18 and 35 years old with HIV.

This clone was counted once. V usage is TRBV11-2 and J usage is TRBJ2-1, with 16 nucleotides matching TRBD2. The CDR3 runs to 15 residues. Trimming took 5 bases from V and 15 from J; bases not matched to a gene: 10. From germline, CDR1 is SGHAT and CDR2 FQNNGV. The DNA for the CDR3 is TGTGCCAGCAGCCCTTTGGGACTAGCGGGAGGGCCTCGGTTCTTC. Translated, it gives CASSPLGLAGGPRFF. The entire variable domain, with the rest obtained from reference TRBV11-2 and TRBJ2-1, is as follows: EAGVAQSPRYKIIEKRQSVAFWCNPISGHATLYWYQQILGQGPKLLIQFQNNGVVDDSQLPKDRFSAERLKGVDSTLKIQPAKLEDSAVYLCASSPLGLAGGPRFFGPGTRLTVL.

The gene calls are TRBV6-5 and TRBJ2-1, with 11 bases matching TRBD2. The CDR3 runs 16 residues. V lost 4 bases and J lost 3; bases outside the gene matches: 5. From germline, CDR1 is MNHEY and CDR2 SVGAGI. In DNA, the CDR3 is TGTGCCAGCAGTTCAATCGGGACTAGCGGCTACAATGAGCAGTTCTTC. Protein product: CASSSIGTSGYNEQFF.

The chain couples TRBV7-8 to TRBJ2-7; D not resolved. V lost 5 bases, J lost 3 bases, and 8 bases lay in between. The CDR3 is 12 amino acids. Germline V gene data show CDR1 as SGHVS and CDR2 as FQNEAQ. CDR3 sequence reads: CASSPDFYEQYF. In DNA form, the CDR3 reads TGTGCCAGCAGCCCAGACTTCTACGAGCAGTACTTC.

The CDR3 DNA follows: TGTGCCAGCCGCCTAATCGAACAGGGAGACCAAGAGACCCAGTACTTC. Amino acids: CASRLIEQGDQETQYF. The rearrangement links TRBV28 to TRBJ2-5; tentatively, D is TRBD1 (6 bases). V was trimmed by 8 bases and J by 0 bases, leaving 19 bases between them. Germline CDR1 MDHEN, CDR2 SYDVKM. This CDR3 comprises 16 residues. Together with reference TRBV28 and TRBJ2-5, the CDR3 gives the full variable domain: DVKVTQSSRYLVKRTGEKVFLECVQDMDHENMFWYRQDPGLGLRLIYFSYDVKMKEKGDIPEGYSVSREKKERFSLILESASTNQTSMYLCASRLIEQGDQETQYFGPGTRLLVL.

The table lists this clone with a few counts. V is TRBV4-1 and J is TRBJ1-1, with 7 bases aligning to TRBD1. Germline V gene lookup returns CDR1 MGHRA and CDR2 YSYEKL. The CDR3 is made up of 14 amino acids. The trim removed 4 bases at V and 3 bases at J, leaving 5 bases unmatched. The CDR3 coding sequence is TGCGCCAGCAGCCTTGGACAGGTAGACACTGAAGCTTTCTTT. This sequence encodes CASSLGQVDTEAFF.

The chain employs TRBV10-2 and TRBJ1-1; possible D gene TRBD1, 6 bases. The germline CDR1 and CDR2 sequences are WSHSY and SAAADI. Between the trimmed V and J ends, which lost 8 bases and 3 bases, there was a span of 25 bases. The CDR3 runs 17 residues. The CDR3 protein is CASSGIQGSLSDTEAFF. CDR3 sequence (DNA): TGCGCCAGCTCTGGCATCCAGGGGAGTTTATCGGACACTGAAGCTTTCTTT.

This chain connects TRBV7-9 to TRBJ2-7; TRBD2 matches at 12 bases. CDR1 and CDR2 (germline): SEHNR, FQNEAQ (reference sequence). The trim removed 5 bases at V and 1 base at J, leaving 9 bases unmatched. The CDR3 is made up of 17 amino acids. For the CDR3, the DNA is TGTGCCAGCAGCCCTGGACTAGCGGGACTGAAGTCCTACGAGCAGTACTTC. It specifies CASSPGLAGLKSYEQYF.

The rearrangement joins TRBV9 to TRBJ2-1, with 13 bases that match TRBD2. The V segment lost 4 bases and the J segment 7 bases; nucleotides outside the gene matches: 8. Germline V gives CDR1 SGDLS, CDR2 YYNGEE. The CDR3 length is 16 residues. Written as DNA, the CDR3 is TGTGCCAGCAGCACCCAAGGACTAGCGGGAGATAATGAGCAGTTCTTC. This encodes CASSTQGLAGDNEQFF.

This clone showed up just a few times. The gene calls are TRBV15 and TRBJ2-7; 7 bases agree with TRBD1. The CDR3 length is 15 residues. Germline CDR1 is LNHNV and CDR2 is YYDKDF (reference sequence). Germline trimming cut 1 base from V and 6 bases from J; bases unmatched to any gene: 9. Here the CDR3 DNA reads TGTGCCACCAGCAGAGGGACAGGAACCTTCGTCGAGCAGTACTTC. The encoded protein is CATSRGTGTFVEQYF.

The chain couples TRBV19 to TRBJ1-1, with D perhaps TRBD1 (6 bases). Trimming cost V 8 bases and J 1 base, with 8 bases left between them. The germline gives CDR1 LNHDA, CDR2 SQIVND (reference sequence). The CDR3 is made up of 12 amino acids. This chain's CDR3 is CASAQGNTEAFF. The CDR3 region has the DNA TGTGCCAGTGCACAGGGGAACACTGAAGCTTTCTTT.

The gene calls are TRBV19 and TRBJ1-4; D remains unclear. The V end was cut by 7 bases, the J end by 0 bases, with 9 bases between. The CDR3 is made up of 14 amino acids. In germline, CDR1 is LNHDA, CDR2 SQIVND (reference sequence). CDR3 nucleotide sequence: TGTGCCAGTACCGCCGCAACAACTAATGAAAAACTGTTTTTT. As protein: CASTAATTNEKLFF.

The rearrangement joins TRBV27 to TRBJ1-1; no firm D call. This CDR3 region has 13 residues. The germline V and J ends were trimmed by 3 bases and 3 bases, with 8 bases remaining between them. Germline CDR1 MNHEY, CDR2 SMNVEV (reference sequence). In DNA form, the CDR3 reads TGTGCCAGCAGTTTGCAGTTTTACACTGAAGCTTTCTTT. It translates to CASSLQFYTEAFF.

The table lists this clone with a few counts. The V gene is TRBV19, the J gene TRBJ2-3; 9 bases match TRBD2. The ends lost 5 bases at V and 0 bases at J; junction bases unmatched: 6. The CDR3 is 16 amino acids. Germline V CDR1 and CDR2: LNHDA, SQIVND (reference sequence). CDR3 in amino acids: CASSPRLAGSTDTQYF. DNA for the CDR3: TGTGCCAGTAGTCCCCGTCTAGCGGGAAGCACAGATACGCAGTATTTT.

The chain has TRBV6-1 and TRBJ1-5; 9 positions match TRBD1. CDR3 length equals 15 residues. Unmatched junction bases numbered 3, after V lost 3 bases and J lost 3 bases. Germline V CDR1 and CDR2: MNHNS, SASEGT. The CDR3, as DNA: TGTGCCAGCAGTGACTACAGGGGGCTCAATCAGCCCCAGCATTTT. Residues: CASSDYRGLNQPQHF.

The rearrangement uses TRBV5-4 and TRBJ2-7; D perhaps matches TRBD1 (5 bases). The germline V gene encodes CDR1 SGHNT and CDR2 YYREEE (reference sequence). Between the trimmed V and J ends, which lost 1 base and 0 bases, there was a span of 8 bases. CDR3 length equals 14 residues. CDR3 loop: CASSLRQNSYEQYF. The CDR3, as DNA: TGTGCCAGCAGCTTGAGACAGAACTCCTACGAGCAGTACTTC. The entire variable domain, with the rest obtained from reference TRBV5-4 and TRBJ2-7, is as follows: ETGVTQSPTHLIKTRGQQVTLRCSSQSGHNTVSWYQQALGQGPQFIFQYYREEENGRGNFPPRFSGLQFPNYSSELNVNALELDDSALYLCASSLRQNSYEQYFGPGTRLTVT.

The chain is built from TRBV2 and TRBJ2-3, with TRBD2 matching over 10 bases. Trimming cost V 6 bases and J 2 bases; bases outside gene matches: 2. This CDR3 is built from 14 residues. Germline V lookup: CDR1 SNHLY, CDR2 FYNNEI. The CDR3 nucleotides are TGTGCCAGCAGAGGACTAGCGGCCACAGATACGCAGTATTTT. It translates to CASRGLAATDTQYF. Combining the CDR3 with reference TRBV2 and TRBJ2-3 gives the whole variable domain EPEVTQTPSHQVTQMGQEVILRCVPISNHLYFYWYRQILGQKVEFLVSFYNNEISEKSEIFDDQFSVERPDGSNFTLKIRSTKLEDSAMYFCASRGLAATDTQYFGPGTRLTVL.

The chain links TRBV5-1 to TRBJ2-1; the D gene could be TRBD1 or TRBD2 (5 bases each). V gave up 0 bases and J gave up 9 bases, with 16 bases separating them. Per the germline V gene, CDR1 is SGHRS and CDR2 is YFSETQ. The CDR3 consists of 15 residues. The chain's CDR3 is CASSLELVGVSEQFF. CDR3 bases: TGCGCCAGCAGCTTGGAACTAGTAGGGGTCAGTGAGCAGTTCTTC. The full variable domain, its missing parts supplied by reference TRBV5-1 and TRBJ2-1, is KAGVTQTPRYLIKTRGQQVTLSCSPISGHRSVSWYQQTPGQGLQFLFEYFSETQRNKGNFPGRFSGRQFSNSRSEMNVSTLELGDSALYLCASSLELVGVSEQFFGPGTRLTVL.

This clone was detected once. The genes are TRBV5-1 and TRBJ2-1; no reliable D call. The germline CDR1 and CDR2 sequences are SGHRS and YFSETQ. Trimming removed 4 bases at V and 0 bases at J, with 11 bases between. The CDR3 length is 15 residues. CDR3 DNA sequence: TGCGCCAGCAGCCTATACTTAAGCTCCTACAATGAGCAGTTCTTC. Protein sequence: CASSLYLSSYNEQFF.

The chain combines TRBV18 with TRBJ2-7; D is unresolved. Trimming removed 2 bases at V and 7 bases at J, with 6 bases between. The CDR3 runs to 11 residues. The germline CDR1 and CDR2 sequences are KGHSH and LQKENI. The CDR3: CASSPMGEQYF. The CDR3 nucleotides read TGTGCCAGCTCACCAATGGGGGAGCAGTACTTC.

V gene TRBV11-2 combines with J gene TRBJ2-7; tentative D call: TRBD1 (6 bases). The ends were cut back, 0 bases at V and 0 bases at J, with 9 bases in the middle. CDR1 and CDR2 (germline): SGHAT, FQNNGV. The CDR3 totals 15 residues. CDR3 in DNA: TGTGCCAGCAGCTTAGATCAGACAGGCTCCTACGAGCAGTACTTC. Protein sequence: CASSLDQTGSYEQYF.

The chain uses TRBV11-2 and TRBJ1-3, with 7 bases that match TRBD1. The junction had 4 bases not matched to a gene; V was cut back by 5 bases and J by 6 bases. Germline CDR1 is SGHAT and CDR2 is FQNNGV. This CDR3 has 13 residues. The DNA for the CDR3 is TGTGCCAGCAGCCCCGGGACAGTAAACACCATATATTTT. Translation gives CASSPGTVNTIYF.

V usage is TRBV5-1 and J usage is TRBJ2-7; the D is unclear. Germline assignment: CDR1 SGHRS and CDR2 YFSETQ. This CDR3 is 16 amino acids long. With 0 bases removed from V and 1 base from J, the gap between germline ends came to 14 bases. The CDR3 region is CASSLALPEQSYEQYF. Written as DNA, the CDR3 is TGCGCCAGCAGCTTGGCGCTACCGGAACAGTCCTACGAGCAGTACTTC.

This chain connects TRBV7-6 to TRBJ1-3, with D possibly being TRBD1 (5 bases). Trimming shortened V by 4 bases and J by 2 bases, and 18 bases separated the two germline ends. Germline values: CDR1 SGHVS, CDR2 FNYEAQ. CDR3 length: 17 amino acids. The CDR3 sequence is CASSSPPGGITGNTIYF. The DNA for the CDR3 is TGTGCCAGCAGCTCCCCACCCGGGGGGATAACTGGAAACACCATATATTTT. The entire variable domain, with the rest obtained from reference TRBV7-6 and TRBJ1-3, is as follows: GAGVSQSPRYKVTKRGQDVALRCDPISGHVSLYWYRQALGQGPEFLTYFNYEAQQDKSGLPNDRFSAERPEGSISTLTIQRTEQRDSAMYRCASSSPPGGITGNTIYFGEGSWLTVV.

The V and J genes are TRBV30 and TRBJ1-6; D not certain. The CDR3 covers 12 residues. Trimming cost V 5 bases and J 6 bases, with 8 bases left between them. Germline values: CDR1 GTSNPN, CDR2 SVGIG (reference sequence). CDR3 loop: CAWGIPNSPLHF. The CDR3 nucleotides read TGTGCCTGGGGGATTCCTAATTCACCCCTCCACTTT.

This sequence joins TRBV19 and TRBJ2-1; 7 bases align to TRBD2. Trimming at V came to 7 bases and at J to 0 bases, leaving 9 bases not matched to a gene. The germline CDR1 and CDR2 sequences are LNHDA and SQIVND (reference sequence). CDR3 length: 16 amino acids. CDR3: CASNVGGMSSYNEQFF. The CDR3 coding sequence is TGTGCCAGTAATGTGGGAGGGATGAGCTCCTACAATGAGCAGTTCTTC.

The V and J genes are TRBV19 and TRBJ2-7; perhaps TRBD2 as D (5 bases). CDR3 size: 17 residues. Germline assignment: CDR1 LNHDA and CDR2 SQIVND (reference sequence). Trimming removed 5 bases from V and 3 bases from J, with 23 bases in between. The CDR3 DNA follows: TGTGCCAGTAGTGACGCGGTGCGGCTAGAGGGAAACTACGAGCAGTACTTC. Translated: CASSDAVRLEGNYEQYF.